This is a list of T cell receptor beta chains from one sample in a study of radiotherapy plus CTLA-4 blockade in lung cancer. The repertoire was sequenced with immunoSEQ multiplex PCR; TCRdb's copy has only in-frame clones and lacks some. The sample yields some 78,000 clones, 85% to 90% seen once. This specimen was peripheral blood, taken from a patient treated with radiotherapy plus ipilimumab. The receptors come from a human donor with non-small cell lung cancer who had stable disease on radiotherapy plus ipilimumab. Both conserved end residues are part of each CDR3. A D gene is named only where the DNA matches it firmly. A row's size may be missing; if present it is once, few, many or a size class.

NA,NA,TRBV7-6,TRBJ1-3,CASSKTYQGPGNTIYF,TGTGCCAGCAGCAAGACCTATCAGGGTCCTGGAAACACCATATATTTT
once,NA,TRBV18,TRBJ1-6,CASSPLGTYNSPLHF,TGTGCCAGCTCACCCCTCGGGACCTATAATTCACCCCTCCACTTT
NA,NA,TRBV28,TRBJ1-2,CASSSTSYGYTF,TGTGCCAGCAGTTCGACATCCTATGGCTACACCTTC
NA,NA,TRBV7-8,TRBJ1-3,CASSQTLSGNTIYF,TGTGCCAGCAGCCAAACACTGTCCGGAAACACCATATATTTT
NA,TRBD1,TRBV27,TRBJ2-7,CASSLGSGGPYEQYF,TGTGCCAGCAGTTTAGGGTCAGGGGGCCCCTACGAGCAGTACTTC
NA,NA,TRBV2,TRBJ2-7,CASSVIQRNEQYF,TGTGCCAGCAGTGTAATTCAACGGAACGAGCAGTACTTC
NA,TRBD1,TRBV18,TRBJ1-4,CASSPSGQGEEKLFF,TGTGCCAGCTCACCGTCCGGACAGGGAGAGGAAAAACTGTTTTTT
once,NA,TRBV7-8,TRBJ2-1,CASSLVTSANEQFF,TGTGCCAGCAGCTTAGTCACTTCAGCCAATGAGCAGTTCTTC
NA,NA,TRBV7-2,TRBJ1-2,CASSLDAGPPYGYTF,TGTGCCAGCAGCTTAGATGCAGGGCCACCCTATGGCTACACCTTC
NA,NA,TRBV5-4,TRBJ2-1,CASSPETHSYNEQFF,TGTGCCAGCAGCCCCGAGACCCACTCCTACAATGAGCAGTTCTTC
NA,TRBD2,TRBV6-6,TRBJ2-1,CASSYPHGGGEQFF,TGTGCCAGCAGTTACCCCCACGGGGGGGGAGAGCAGTTCTTC
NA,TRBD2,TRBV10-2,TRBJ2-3,CASREGLARDTQYF,TGCGCCAGCAGGGAGGGACTAGCGAGAGATACGCAGTATTTT
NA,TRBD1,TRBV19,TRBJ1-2,CASSIRGRNYGYTF,TGTGCCAGTAGTATCAGGGGGCGCAACTATGGCTACACCTTC
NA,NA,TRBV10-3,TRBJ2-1,CAISEPRTLPGEVSYNEQFF,TGTGCCATCAGTGAGCCGAGGACTTTACCAGGAGAGGTCTCCTACAATGAGCAGTTCTTC
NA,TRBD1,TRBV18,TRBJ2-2,CASLNLRDRRTGELFF,TGTGCCAGCTTAAACCTCCGGGACAGGCGAACCGGGGAGCTGTTTTTT
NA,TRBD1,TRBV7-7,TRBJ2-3,CASSPQGWTDTQYF,TGTGCCAGCAGCCCACAGGGGTGGACAGATACGCAGTATTTT
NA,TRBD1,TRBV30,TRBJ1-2,CAWSVQYRGLGPDYGYTF,TGTGCCTGGAGTGTTCAATACAGGGGGTTAGGGCCGGACTATGGCTACACCTTC